This TCR beta chain was sequenced for a study of blood T cell repertoires in COVID-19. TCRdb's copy holds only in-frame clones and misses some; the assay was immunoSEQ multiplex PCR. This sample has about 200,000 clones, with approximately 84% found just once. Germline CDR1 reads MGHRA; CDR2 reads YSYEKL. The CDR3 extends over 16 amino acids. V lost 5 bases to trimming and J lost 3 bases; unmatched junction nucleotides: 5. This receptor was identified in a human donor with acute or convalescent COVID-19. The donor label of this sample is uncertain. Sample: peripheral blood. V gene TRBV4-1 combines with J gene TRBJ1-6, with 9 positions matching TRBD1. CDR3 sequence (DNA): TGCGCCAGCAGCAAGCCGGGACAGGGCTATAATTCACCCCTCCACTTT. Translating gives CASSKPGQGYNSPLHF.